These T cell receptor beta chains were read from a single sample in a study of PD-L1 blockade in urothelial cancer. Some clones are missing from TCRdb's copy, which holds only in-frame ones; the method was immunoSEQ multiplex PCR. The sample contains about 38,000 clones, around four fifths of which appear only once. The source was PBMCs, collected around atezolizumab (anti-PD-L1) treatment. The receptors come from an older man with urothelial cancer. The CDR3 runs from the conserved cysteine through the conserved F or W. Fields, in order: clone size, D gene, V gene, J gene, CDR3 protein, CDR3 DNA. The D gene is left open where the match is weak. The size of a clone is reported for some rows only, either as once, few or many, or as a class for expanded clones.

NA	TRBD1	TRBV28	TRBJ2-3	CASSLGATGDGNTQYF	TGTGCCAGCAGTTTAGGTGCGACAGGGGATGGAAATACGCAGTATTTT
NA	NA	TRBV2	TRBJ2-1	CASSEVRGSYNEQFF	TGTGCCAGCAGTGAAGTCAGGGGATCCTACAATGAGCAGTTCTTC
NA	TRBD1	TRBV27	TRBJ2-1	CASSQDRPSYNEQFF	TGTGCCAGCAGCCAGGACAGGCCATCTTACAATGAGCAGTTCTTC
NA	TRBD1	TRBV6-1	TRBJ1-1	CASRDRGGLSAFF	TGTGCCAGCAGAGACAGGGGAGGTCTTTCGGCTTTCTTT
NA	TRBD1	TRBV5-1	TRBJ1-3	CASSLESGGSGNTIYF	TGCGCCAGCAGCTTGGAATCAGGGGGATCTGGAAACACCATATATTTT
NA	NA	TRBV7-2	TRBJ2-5	CASSRTRAETQYF	TGTGCCAGCAGCAGAACTCGCGCGGAGACCCAGTACTTC
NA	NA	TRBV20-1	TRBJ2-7	CSAAENEQYF	TGCAGTGCCGCTGAGAACGAGCAGTACTTC
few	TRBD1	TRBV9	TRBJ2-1	CASSVATGGSYNEQFF	TGTGCCAGCAGCGTTGCAACAGGGGGATCCTACAATGAGCAGTTCTTC
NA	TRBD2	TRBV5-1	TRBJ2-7	CASSLSGSSYEQYF	TGCGCCAGCAGCTTGAGCGGGAGCTCCTACGAGCAGTACTTC
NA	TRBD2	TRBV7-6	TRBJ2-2	CASSRGAGALTGELFF	TGTGCCAGCAGTCGGGGAGCGGGAGCCCTCACCGGGGAGCTGTTTTTT
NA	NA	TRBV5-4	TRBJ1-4	CASSLSAGTLVEKLFF	TGTGCCAGCAGCTTATCGGCTGGGACTCTCGTAGAAAAACTGTTTTTT
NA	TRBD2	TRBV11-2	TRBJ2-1	CASSIGTSGYNEQFF	TGTGCCAGCAGCATCGGGACTAGCGGTTACAATGAGCAGTTCTTC
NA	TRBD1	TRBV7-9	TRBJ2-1	CASSLAGKTGTLLDEQFF	TGTGCCAGCAGCTTAGCGGGTAAGACAGGGACCCTTTTGGATGAGCAGTTCTTC
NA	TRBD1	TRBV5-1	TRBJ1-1	CASGTGQGMTTEAFF	TGCGCCAGCGGAACGGGACAGGGGATGACCACTGAAGCTTTCTTT
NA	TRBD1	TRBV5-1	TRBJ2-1	CASSLAGGKVGDEQFF	TGCGCCAGCAGCTTGGCAGGGGGCAAGGTTGGGGATGAGCAGTTCTTC
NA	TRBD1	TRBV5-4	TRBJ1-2	CASSLGTGQAYGYTF	TGTGCCAGCAGCTTGGGTACGGGACAGGCCTATGGCTACACCTTC
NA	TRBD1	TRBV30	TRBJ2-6	CAWSAGGSGANVLTF	TGTGCCTGGAGTGCAGGGGGCTCTGGGGCCAACGTCCTGACTTTC
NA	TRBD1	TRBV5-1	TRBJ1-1	CASSSTGTGTEAFF	TGCGCCAGCAGCAGCACCGGGACAGGGACTGAAGCTTTCTTT
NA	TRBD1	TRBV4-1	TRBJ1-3	CASSQTLSGGAGNTIYF	TGCGCCAGCAGCCAAACCCTATCAGGGGGTGCTGGAAACACCATATATTTT
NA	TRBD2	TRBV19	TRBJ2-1	CASMPGRTSGIPSYNEQFF	TGTGCCAGTATGCCGGGGCGGACTAGCGGGATCCCCTCCTACAATGAGCAGTTCTTC
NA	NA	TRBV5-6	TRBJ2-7	CASSAGSRYEQYF	TGTGCCAGCAGCGCCGGGAGCCGCTACGAGCAGTACTTC
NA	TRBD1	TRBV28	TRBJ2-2	CASSLRDRGTGELFF	TGTGCCAGCAGTTTAAGGGACAGGGGTACCGGGGAGCTGTTTTTT
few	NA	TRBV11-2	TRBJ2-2	CASSSGVGELFF	TGTGCCAGCAGCTCGGGGGTCGGGGAGCTGTTTTTT
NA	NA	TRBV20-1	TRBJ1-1	CSFRRNTEAFF	TGCAGTTTCCGGAGGAACACTGAAGCTTTCTTT
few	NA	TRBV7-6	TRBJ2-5	CASSGQFIQETQYF	TGTGCCAGCAGCGGACAGTTCATCCAGGAGACCCAGTACTTC
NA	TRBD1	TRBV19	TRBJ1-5	CASSILGQVNQPQHF	TGTGCCAGTAGTATTTTGGGACAGGTAAATCAGCCCCAGCATTTT
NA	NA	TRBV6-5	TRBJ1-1	CASRAIRGRAFF	TGTGCCAGCAGAGCTATCAGGGGTCGAGCTTTCTTT
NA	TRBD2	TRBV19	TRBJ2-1	CASRWTSGNNEQFF	TGTGCCAGTAGGTGGACTAGCGGAAACAATGAGCAGTTCTTC
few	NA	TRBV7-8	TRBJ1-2	CASSTHTVGYTF	TGTGCCAGCAGCACCCATACGGTCGGCTACACCTTC
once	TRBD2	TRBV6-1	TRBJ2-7	CASSGSYEQYF	TGTGCCAGTAGCGGGAGCTACGAGCAGTACTTC
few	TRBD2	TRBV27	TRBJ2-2	CASTTLADANTGELFF	TGTGCCAGCACCACACTAGCGGACGCGAACACCGGGGAGCTGTTTTTT
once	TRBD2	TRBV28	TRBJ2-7	CASSSLELAGIYEQYF	TGTGCCAGCAGTTCCTTAGAACTAGCGGGCATCTACGAGCAGTACTTC